A single sample gave rise to the 7 T cell receptor beta chains below, sequenced in a study of control samples from healthy donors and cancer patients. Only in-frame clones appear in the TCRdb table, and some are missing; sequencing was by immunoSEQ multiplex PCR. Among 75,000 to 90,000 clones listed, roughly 89% were seen once. Sequencing was performed on PBMCs. The source is a woman aged 45-59 years with colorectal cancer.

The rearrangement uses TRBV3-1 (or the pseudogene TRBV3-2) and TRBJ2-3; 11 bases line up with TRBD2. Germline V gene data show CDR1 as LGHDT and CDR2 as YNNKEL (reference sequence). The CDR3 runs to 16 residues. V trimming: 0 bases; J trimming: 4 bases; junction bases outside the gene matches: 3. The CDR3 protein is CASSQDSTSGADTQYF. The CDR3 DNA reads TGTGCCAGCAGCCAAGACTCGACTAGCGGGGCAGATACGCAGTATTTT.

J is TRBJ1-2 and V is TRBV9, with D perhaps matching TRBD1 (6 bases). Looked up from germline, CDR1 is SGDLS and CDR2 is YYNGEE. The CDR3 is 13 amino acids. V shed 4 bases and J shed 3 bases, with 10 bases lying between them. The CDR3 spells CASSFSGDYGYTF. CDR3 in DNA: TGTGCCAGCAGCTTCTCAGGGGACTATGGCTACACCTTC. Using reference TRBV9 and TRBJ1-2 for the parts outside the CDR3, the full variable domain is DSGVTQTPKHLITATGQRVTLRCSPRSGDLSVYWYQQSLDQGLQFLIQYYNGEERAKGNILERFSAQQFPDLHSELNLSSLELGDSALYFCASSFSGDYGYTFGSGTRLTVV.

This clone came up once. This sequence joins TRBV5-4 and TRBJ2-2; D uncertain. CDR3 length: 13 residues. Germline CDR1 and CDR2: SGHNT and YYREEE (reference sequence). Trimming removed 3 bases at V and 4 bases at J, with 7 bases between. The CDR3 reads CASSSERTGELFF. In nucleotides, the CDR3 is TGTGCCAGCAGCTCGGAGCGCACCGGGGAGCTGTTTTTT.

The CDR3 is CASNGQGGNTIYF. DNA for the CDR3: TGTGCCAGCAATGGACAGGGTGGAAACACCATATATTTT. The J gene is TRBJ1-3, the V gene TRBV12-3 or TRBV12-4, with TRBD1 identical over 8 bases. The V gene end was trimmed by 7 bases and the J gene end by 3 bases; junction bases not matched to a gene: 2. The CDR3 totals 13 residues.

The chain combines TRBV12-3 or TRBV12-4 with TRBJ2-5, with D unresolved. The V end was cut by 6 bases, the J end by 4 bases, with 9 bases between. The CDR3 covers 12 residues. The CDR3 loop is CASRRPGETQYF. The DNA for the CDR3 is TGTGCCAGCAGGCGGCCAGGAGAGACCCAGTACTTC.

The chain employs TRBV10-3 and TRBJ1-1; D not certain. This CDR3 is built from 13 residues. V was trimmed by 3 bases and J by 1 base, leaving 6 bases between them. Germline CDR1 is ENHRY and CDR2 is SYGVKD. The CDR3 DNA reads TGTGCCATCAGTGACATTCCGAACACTGAAGCTTTCTTT. Its protein is CAISDIPNTEAFF.

The chain combines TRBV19 with TRBJ2-2, with 8 bases lining up with TRBD2. The trim removed 3 bases at V and 5 bases at J, leaving 2 bases unmatched. From germline, CDR1 is LNHDA and CDR2 SQIVND (reference sequence). CDR3 length: 14 amino acids. CDR3 loop: CASSIGGATGELFF. CDR3 in DNA: TGTGCCAGTAGTATCGGGGGGGCGACCGGGGAGCTGTTTTTT.